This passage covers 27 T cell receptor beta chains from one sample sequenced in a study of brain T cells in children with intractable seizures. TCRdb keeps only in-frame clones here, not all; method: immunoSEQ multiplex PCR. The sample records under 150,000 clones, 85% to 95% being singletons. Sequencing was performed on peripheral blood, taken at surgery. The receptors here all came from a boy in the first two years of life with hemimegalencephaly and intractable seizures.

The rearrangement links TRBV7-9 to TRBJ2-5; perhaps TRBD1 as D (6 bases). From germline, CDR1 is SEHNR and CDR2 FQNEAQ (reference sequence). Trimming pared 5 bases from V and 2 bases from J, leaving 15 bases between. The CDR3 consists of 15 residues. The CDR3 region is CASSDIGQLQETQYF. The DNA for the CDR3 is TGTGCCAGCAGCGACATAGGACAGCTTCAAGAGACCCAGTACTTC.

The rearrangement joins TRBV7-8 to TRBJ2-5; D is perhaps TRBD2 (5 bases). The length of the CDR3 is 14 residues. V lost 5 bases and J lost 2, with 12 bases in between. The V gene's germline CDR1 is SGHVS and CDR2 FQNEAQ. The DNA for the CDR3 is TGTGCCAGCAGCATCCGACGGGGACAAGAGACCCAGTACTTC. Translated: CASSIRRGQETQYF.

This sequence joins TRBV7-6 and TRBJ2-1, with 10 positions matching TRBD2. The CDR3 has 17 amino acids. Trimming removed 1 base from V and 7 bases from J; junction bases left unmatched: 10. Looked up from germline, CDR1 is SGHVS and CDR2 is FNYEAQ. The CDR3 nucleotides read TGTGCCAGCAGCTTAGGTAGCGGGAGGACATTATGGAATGAGCAGTTCTTC. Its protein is CASSLGSGRTLWNEQFF.

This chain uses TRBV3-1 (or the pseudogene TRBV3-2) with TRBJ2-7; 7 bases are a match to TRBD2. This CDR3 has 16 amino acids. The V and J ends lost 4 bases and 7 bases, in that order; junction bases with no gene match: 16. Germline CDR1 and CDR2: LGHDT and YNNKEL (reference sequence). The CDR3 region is CASSPSRLATFGEQYF. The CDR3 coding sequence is TGTGCCAGCAGCCCCTCCCGACTAGCTACCTTTGGGGAGCAGTACTTC.

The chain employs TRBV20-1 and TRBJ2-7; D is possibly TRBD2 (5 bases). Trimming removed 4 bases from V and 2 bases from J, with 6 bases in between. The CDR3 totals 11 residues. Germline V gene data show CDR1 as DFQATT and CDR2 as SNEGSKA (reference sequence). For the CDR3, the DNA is TGCAGTGCTATGACTACCTACGAGCAGTACTTC. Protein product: CSAMTTYEQYF.

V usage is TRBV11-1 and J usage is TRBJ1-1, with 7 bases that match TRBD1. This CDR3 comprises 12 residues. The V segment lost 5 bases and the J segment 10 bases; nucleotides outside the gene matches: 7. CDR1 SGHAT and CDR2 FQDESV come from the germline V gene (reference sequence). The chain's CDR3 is CASSQRQGLAFF. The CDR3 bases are TGTGCCAGCAGCCAGAGACAGGGACTAGCTTTCTTT.

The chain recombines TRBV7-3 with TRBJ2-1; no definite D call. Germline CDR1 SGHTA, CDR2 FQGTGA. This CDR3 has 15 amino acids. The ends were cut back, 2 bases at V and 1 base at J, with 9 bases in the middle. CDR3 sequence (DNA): TGTGCCAGCAGCTTATTCGCGACTTCCTACAATGAGCAGTTCTTC. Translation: CASSLFATSYNEQFF. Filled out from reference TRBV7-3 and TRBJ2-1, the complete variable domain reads GAGVSQTPSNKVTEKGKYVELRCDPISGHTALYWYRQSLGQGPEFLIYFQGTGAADDSGLPNDRFFAVRPEGSVSTLKIQRTERGDSAVYLCASSLFATSYNEQFFGPGTRLTVL.

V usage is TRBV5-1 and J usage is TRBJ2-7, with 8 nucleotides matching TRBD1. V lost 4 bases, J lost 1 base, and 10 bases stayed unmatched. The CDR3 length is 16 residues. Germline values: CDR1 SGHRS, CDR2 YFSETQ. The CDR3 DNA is TGCGCCAGCAGCATAACCCAGGGGGCCAGATCCTACGAGCAGTACTTC. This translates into CASSITQGARSYEQYF.

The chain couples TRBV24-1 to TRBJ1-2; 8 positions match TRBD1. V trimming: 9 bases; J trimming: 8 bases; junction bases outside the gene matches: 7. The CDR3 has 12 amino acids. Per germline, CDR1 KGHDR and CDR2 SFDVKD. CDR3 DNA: TGTGCCACCCATGGACAGGGTGGAGGCTACACCTTC. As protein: CATHGQGGGYTF.

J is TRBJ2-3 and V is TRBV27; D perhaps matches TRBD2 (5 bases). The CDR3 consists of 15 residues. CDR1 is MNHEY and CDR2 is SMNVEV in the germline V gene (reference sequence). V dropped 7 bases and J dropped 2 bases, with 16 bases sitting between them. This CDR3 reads CASTPSRVNTDTQYF. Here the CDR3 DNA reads TGTGCCAGCACCCCCTCGCGGGTGAACACAGATACGCAGTATTTT.

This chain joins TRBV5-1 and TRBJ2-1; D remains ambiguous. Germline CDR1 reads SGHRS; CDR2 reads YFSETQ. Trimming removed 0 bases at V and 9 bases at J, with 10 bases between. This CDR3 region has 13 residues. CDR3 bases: TGCGCCAGCAGCTTGGGAGCACCGCTTGAGCAGTTCTTC. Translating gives CASSLGAPLEQFF.

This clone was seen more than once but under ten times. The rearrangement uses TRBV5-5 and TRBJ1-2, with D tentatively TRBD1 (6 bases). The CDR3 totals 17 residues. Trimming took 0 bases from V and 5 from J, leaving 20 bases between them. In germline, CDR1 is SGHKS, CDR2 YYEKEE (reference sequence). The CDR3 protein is CASSLERRDTYLYGYTF. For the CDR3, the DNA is TGTGCCAGCAGCTTGGAAAGGCGGGACACTTACCTGTATGGCTACACCTTC.

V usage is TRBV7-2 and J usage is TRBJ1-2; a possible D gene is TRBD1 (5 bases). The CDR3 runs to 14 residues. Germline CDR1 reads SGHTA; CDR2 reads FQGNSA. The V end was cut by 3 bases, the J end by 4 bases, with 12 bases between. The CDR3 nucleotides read TGTGCCAGCAGCTTGACAGCTCGTAGCTATGGCTACACCTTC. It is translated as CASSLTARSYGYTF.

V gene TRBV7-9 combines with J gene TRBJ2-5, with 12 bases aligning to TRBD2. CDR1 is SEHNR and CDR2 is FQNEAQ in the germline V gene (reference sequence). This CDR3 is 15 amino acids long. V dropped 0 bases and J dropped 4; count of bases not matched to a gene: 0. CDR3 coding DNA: TGTGCCAGCAGCTTAGCGGGACTAGCGGGAGAGACCCAGTACTTC. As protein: CASSLAGLAGETQYF.

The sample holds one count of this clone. The CDR3: CASSVDPRQGAYNEQFF. The CDR3 DNA follows: TGTGCCAGCAGCGTAGATCCCCGACAGGGGGCCTACAATGAGCAGTTCTTC. J is TRBJ2-1 and V is TRBV9; 9 nucleotides align to TRBD1. With 0 bases clipped from V and 2 bases from J, the junction kept 6 bases outside the gene matches. Germline loops: CDR1 SGDLS, CDR2 YYNGEE. The CDR3 is made up of 17 amino acids.

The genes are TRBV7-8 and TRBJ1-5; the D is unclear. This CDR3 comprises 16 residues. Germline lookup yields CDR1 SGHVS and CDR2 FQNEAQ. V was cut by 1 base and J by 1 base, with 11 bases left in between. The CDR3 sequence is CASSLVPGMSNQPQHF. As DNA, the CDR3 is TGTGCCAGCAGCTTAGTCCCGGGGATGAGCAATCAGCCCCAGCATTTT.

The CDR3 DNA is TGTGCCAGCAGTGATAGCTGGGGCGGAGACACCGGGGAGCTGTTTTTT. Translating gives CASSDSWGGDTGELFF. The chain combines TRBV6-4 with TRBJ2-2, with a possible D match to TRBD1 (5 bases). Germline V gene lookup returns CDR1 MRHNA and CDR2 SNTAGT. This CDR3 has 16 residues. Trimming took 3 bases from V and 3 from J, leaving 14 bases between them.

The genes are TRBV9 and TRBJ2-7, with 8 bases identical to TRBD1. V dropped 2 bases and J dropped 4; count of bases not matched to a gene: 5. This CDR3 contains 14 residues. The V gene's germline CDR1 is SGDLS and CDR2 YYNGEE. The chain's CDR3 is CASSVRDRSYEQYF. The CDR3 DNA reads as TGTGCCAGCAGCGTCCGGGACAGGTCATACGAGCAGTACTTC.

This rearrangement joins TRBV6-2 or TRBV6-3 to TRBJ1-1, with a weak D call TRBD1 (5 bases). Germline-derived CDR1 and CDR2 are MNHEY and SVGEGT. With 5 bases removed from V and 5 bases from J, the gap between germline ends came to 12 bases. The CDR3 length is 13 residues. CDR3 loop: CASSAEGWTEAFF. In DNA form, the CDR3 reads TGTGCCAGCAGTGCGGAGGGGTGGACTGAAGCTTTCTTT.

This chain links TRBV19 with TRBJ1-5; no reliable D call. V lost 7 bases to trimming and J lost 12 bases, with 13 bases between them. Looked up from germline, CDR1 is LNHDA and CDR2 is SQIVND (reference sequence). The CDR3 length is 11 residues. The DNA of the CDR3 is TGTGCCAGTACCTATAAATCCGTCCAGCATTTT. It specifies CASTYKSVQHF.

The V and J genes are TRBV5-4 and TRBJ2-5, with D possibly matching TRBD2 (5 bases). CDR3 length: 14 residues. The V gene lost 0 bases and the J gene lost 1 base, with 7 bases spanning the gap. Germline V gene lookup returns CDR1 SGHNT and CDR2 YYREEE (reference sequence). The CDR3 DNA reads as TGTGCCAGCAGCTTGGTAGCGATCCAAGAGACCCAGTACTTC. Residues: CASSLVAIQETQYF.

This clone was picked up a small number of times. The DNA for the CDR3 is TGCAGCGCGGGACAGGGGAATCAGCCCCAGCATTTT. Protein: CSAGQGNQPQHF. J is TRBJ1-5 and V is TRBV29-1; 10 nucleotides line up with TRBD1. This CDR3 is built from 12 residues. The germline V gene encodes CDR1 SQVTM and CDR2 ANQGSEA. V gave up 7 bases and J gave up 4 bases; unmatched junction bases: 1.

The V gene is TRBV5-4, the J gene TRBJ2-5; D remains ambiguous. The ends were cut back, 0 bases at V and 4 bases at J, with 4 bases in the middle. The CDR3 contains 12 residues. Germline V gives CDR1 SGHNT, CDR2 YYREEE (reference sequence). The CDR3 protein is CASSLAAETQYF. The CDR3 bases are TGTGCCAGCAGCTTGGCCGCAGAGACCCAGTACTTC.

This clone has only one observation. For the CDR3, the DNA is TGCGCCAGCAGCGTGACAGGGGGCGGTGGCTACACCTTC. Residues: CASSVTGGGGYTF. The chain recombines TRBV5-1 with TRBJ1-2, with TRBD1 matching 10 bases. Losses at the gene ends were 4 bases for V and 7 bases for J; bases not matched to a gene: 4. From germline, CDR1 is SGHRS and CDR2 YFSETQ. This CDR3 has 13 amino acids.

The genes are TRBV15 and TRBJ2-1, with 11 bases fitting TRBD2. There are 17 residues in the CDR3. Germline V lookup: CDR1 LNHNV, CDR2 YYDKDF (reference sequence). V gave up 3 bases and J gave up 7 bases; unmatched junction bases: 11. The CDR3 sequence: CATSSRPLAGALNEQFF. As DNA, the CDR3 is TGTGCCACCAGCAGTCGTCCACTAGCGGGAGCACTTAATGAGCAGTTCTTC.

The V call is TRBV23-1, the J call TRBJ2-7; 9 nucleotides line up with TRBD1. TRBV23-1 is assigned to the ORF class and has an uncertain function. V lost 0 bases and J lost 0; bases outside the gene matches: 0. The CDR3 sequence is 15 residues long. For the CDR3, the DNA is TGCGCCAGCAGTCAATCGGGACAGGGCTCCTACGAGCAGTACTTC. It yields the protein CASSQSGQGSYEQYF.

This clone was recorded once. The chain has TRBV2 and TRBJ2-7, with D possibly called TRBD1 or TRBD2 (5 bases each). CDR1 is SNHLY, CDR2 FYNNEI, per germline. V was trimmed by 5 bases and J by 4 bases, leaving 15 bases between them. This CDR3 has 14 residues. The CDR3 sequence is CASSTNGAEYEQYF. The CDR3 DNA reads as TGTGCCAGCAGTACCAACGGGGCTGAATACGAGCAGTACTTC.